This TCR beta chain was sequenced in a study of T cell repertoires in cytomegalovirus infection. Study background: Used in the study were CMV epitopes, some recently identified and HLA-C-restricted, others well-studied and HLA-B-restricted. Public TCR beta signatures marked donors with CMV infection and the matching HLA.

TCRdb reprocessed the reads with MiXCR, giving one entry per CDR3 protein. Among fewer than 1,000,000 distinct CDR3 sequences listed, 30% to 40% were seen once. A remark on this clonotype: Its cognate antigen is unknown.

The material was cultured CD8+ T cells from PBMCs, obtained from culture after CMV antigen stimulation. The source of this sequence is a human donor in good health (CMV status not recorded). Some clones in this sample may be carry-over from other donors' samples.

Here the CDR3 reads CASNSLAGRYNEQFF. CDR3 nucleotide sequence: TGTGCCAGCAATTCACTAGCGGGTCGCTACAATGAGCAGTTCTTC. The chain joins TRBV28 to TRBJ2-1; TRBD2 matches at 9 bases. V lost 7 bases, J lost 3 bases, and 7 bases stayed unmatched. In germline, CDR1 is MDHEN, CDR2 SYDVKM. The CDR3 spans 15 residues.